Here is one T cell receptor (beta chain) with its context. Its antigen is not known. TCRdb's copy holds only in-frame clones and misses some; the assay was immunoSEQ multiplex PCR. The top ten clones hold roughly 8.6% of a sample with about 23,000 clones, 82% of them seen once. The data belong to a study of STAT5B mutations in CD4+ large granular lymphocyte leukemia. Study-wide results and caveats: TRBV06-family usage was enriched in top patient clones (8/27) versus controls (2/35). Over 20% of private leukemic clonotypes occurred rarely in other patients' non-leukemic repertoires.

CDR1 and CDR2 (germline): SGHTA, FQGNSA. Trimming took 5 bases from V and 7 from J, leaving 18 bases between them. The CDR3 sequence is 15 residues long. This clonotype originated in a human donor in good health. Source material: CD4+ T cells from blood buffy coats. The V call is TRBV7-2, the J call TRBJ2-1; D may be TRBD2 (7 bases). Here the CDR3 DNA reads TGTGCCAGCAGCATTCGCGGGGGCAGAGTGAATGAGCAGTTCTTC. Protein product: CASSIRGGRVNEQFF.